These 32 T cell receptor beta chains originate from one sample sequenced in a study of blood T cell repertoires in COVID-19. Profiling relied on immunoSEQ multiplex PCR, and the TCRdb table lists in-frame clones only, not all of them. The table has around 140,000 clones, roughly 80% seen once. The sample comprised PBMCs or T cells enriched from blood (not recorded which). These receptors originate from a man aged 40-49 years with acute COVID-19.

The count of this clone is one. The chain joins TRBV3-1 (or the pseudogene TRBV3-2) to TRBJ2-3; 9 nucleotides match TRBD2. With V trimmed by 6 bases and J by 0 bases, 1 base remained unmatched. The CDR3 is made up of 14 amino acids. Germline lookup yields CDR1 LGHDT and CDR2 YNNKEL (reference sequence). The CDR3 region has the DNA TGTGCCAGCAGGGCGGGAGGGAGCACAGATACGCAGTATTTT. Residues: CASRAGGSTDTQYF.

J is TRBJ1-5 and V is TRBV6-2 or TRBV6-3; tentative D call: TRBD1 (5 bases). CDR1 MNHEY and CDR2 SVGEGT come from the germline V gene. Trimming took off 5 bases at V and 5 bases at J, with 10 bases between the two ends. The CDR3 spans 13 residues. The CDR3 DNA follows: TGTGCCAGCAGTCCGGACACTTATCAGCCCCAGCATTTT. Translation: CASSPDTYQPQHF.

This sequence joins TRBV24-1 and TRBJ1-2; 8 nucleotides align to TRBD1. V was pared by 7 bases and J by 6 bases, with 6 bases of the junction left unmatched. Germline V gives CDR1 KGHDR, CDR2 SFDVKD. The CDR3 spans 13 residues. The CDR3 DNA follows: TGTGCCACCAGAGGACAGGGAGGTCATGGCTACACCTTC. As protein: CATRGQGGHGYTF.

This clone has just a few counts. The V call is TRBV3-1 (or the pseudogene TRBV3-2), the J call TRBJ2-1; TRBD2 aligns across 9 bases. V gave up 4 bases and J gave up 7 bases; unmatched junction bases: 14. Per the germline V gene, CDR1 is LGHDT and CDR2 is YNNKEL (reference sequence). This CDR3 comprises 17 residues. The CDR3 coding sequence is TGTGCCAGCAGCCCGCTTAGCCTAGCGGGAACAAGGAATGAGCAGTTCTTC. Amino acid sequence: CASSPLSLAGTRNEQFF.

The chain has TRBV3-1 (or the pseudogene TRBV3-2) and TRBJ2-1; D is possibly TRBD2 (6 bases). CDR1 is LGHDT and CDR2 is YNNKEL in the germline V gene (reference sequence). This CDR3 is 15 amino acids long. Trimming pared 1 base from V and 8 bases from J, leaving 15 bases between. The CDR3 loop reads CASSQGGTLRYEQFF. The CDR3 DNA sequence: TGTGCCAGCAGCCAAGGTGGGACTCTTCGGTATGAGCAGTTCTTC.

CDR3: CASSQVWVGAEKLFF. In nucleotides, the CDR3 is TGTGCCAGCAGCCAAGTATGGGTAGGGGCTGAAAAACTGTTTTTT. This chain uses TRBV3-1 (or the pseudogene TRBV3-2) with TRBJ1-4, with D perhaps matching TRBD1 (5 bases). V was shortened by 1 base and J by 7 bases, with 13 bases between the two germline ends. CDR1 LGHDT and CDR2 YNNKEL come from the germline V gene (reference sequence). The CDR3 is 15 residues long.

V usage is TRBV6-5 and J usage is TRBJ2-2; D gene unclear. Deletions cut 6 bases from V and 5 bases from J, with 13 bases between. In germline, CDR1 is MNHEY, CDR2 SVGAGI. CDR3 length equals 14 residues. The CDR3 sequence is CASRVRLETGELFF. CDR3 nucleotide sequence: TGTGCCAGCAGGGTGAGGTTAGAAACCGGGGAGCTGTTTTTT.

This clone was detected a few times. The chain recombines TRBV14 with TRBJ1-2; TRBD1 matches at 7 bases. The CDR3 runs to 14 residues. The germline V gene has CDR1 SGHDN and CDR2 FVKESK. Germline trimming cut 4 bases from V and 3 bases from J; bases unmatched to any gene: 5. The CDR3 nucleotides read TGTGCCAGCAGCCGACAGGGCCTAGACTATGGCTACACCTTC. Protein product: CASSRQGLDYGYTF.

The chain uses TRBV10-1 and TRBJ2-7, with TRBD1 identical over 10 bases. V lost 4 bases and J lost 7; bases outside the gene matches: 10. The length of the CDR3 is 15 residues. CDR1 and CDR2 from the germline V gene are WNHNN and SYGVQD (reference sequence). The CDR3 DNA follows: TGCGCCAGCAGTGCCCAGACCGGGACAGGGGATGAGCAGTACTTC. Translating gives CASSAQTGTGDEQYF.

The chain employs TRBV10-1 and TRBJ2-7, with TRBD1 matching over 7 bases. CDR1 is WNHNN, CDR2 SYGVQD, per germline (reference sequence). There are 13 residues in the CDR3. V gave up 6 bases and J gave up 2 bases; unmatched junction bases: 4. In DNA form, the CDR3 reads TGCGCCAGCAGGGGGGACAGTGCCTACGAGCAGTACTTC. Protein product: CASRGDSAYEQYF.

CDR3 sequence reads: CASYSGASSTDTQYF. Written as DNA, the CDR3 is TGTGCCAGCTATTCAGGGGCATCTAGCACAGATACGCAGTATTTT. J is TRBJ2-3 and V is TRBV2; D is possibly TRBD1 (6 bases). Trimming cost V 8 bases and J 0 bases, with 15 bases left between them. Looked up from germline, CDR1 is SNHLY and CDR2 is FYNNEI. The CDR3 is made up of 15 amino acids.

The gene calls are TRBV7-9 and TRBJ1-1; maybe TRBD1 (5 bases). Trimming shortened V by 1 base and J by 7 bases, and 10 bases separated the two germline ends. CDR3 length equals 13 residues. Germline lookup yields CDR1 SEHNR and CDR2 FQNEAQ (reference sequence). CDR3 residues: CASSLGPDSEAFF. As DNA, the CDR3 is TGTGCCAGCAGCTTAGGCCCAGACAGTGAAGCTTTCTTT.

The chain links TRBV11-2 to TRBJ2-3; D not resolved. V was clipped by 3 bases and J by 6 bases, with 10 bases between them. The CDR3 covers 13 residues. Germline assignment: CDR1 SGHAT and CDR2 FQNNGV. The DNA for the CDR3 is TGTGCCAGCAGCTTGAGCCTTCGGGATACGCAGTATTTT. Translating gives CASSLSLRDTQYF. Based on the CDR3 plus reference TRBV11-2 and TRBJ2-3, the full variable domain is EAGVAQSPRYKIIEKRQSVAFWCNPISGHATLYWYQQILGQGPKLLIQFQNNGVVDDSQLPKDRFSAERLKGVDSTLKIQPAKLEDSAVYLCASSLSLRDTQYFGPGTRLTVL.

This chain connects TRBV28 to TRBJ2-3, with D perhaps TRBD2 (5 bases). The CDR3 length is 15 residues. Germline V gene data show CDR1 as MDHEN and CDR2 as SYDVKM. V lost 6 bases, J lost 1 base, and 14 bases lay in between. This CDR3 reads CASSPVGARTDTQYF. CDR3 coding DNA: TGTGCCAGCAGCCCCGTGGGAGCACGCACAGATACGCAGTATTTT.

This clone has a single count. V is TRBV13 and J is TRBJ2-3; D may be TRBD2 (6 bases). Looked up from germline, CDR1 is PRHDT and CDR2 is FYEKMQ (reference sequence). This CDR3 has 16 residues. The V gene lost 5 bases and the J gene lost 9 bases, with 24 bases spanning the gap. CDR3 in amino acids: CASSPRGRPPIETQYF. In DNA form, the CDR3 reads TGTGCCAGCAGCCCCCGGGGGAGGCCGCCGATCGAGACGCAGTATTTT.

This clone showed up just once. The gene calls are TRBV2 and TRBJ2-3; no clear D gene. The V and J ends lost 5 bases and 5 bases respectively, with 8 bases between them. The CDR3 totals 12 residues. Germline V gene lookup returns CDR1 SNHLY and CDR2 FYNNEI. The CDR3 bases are TGTGCCAGCAGTCTCCTCGGAGATACGCAGTATTTT. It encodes CASSLLGDTQYF.

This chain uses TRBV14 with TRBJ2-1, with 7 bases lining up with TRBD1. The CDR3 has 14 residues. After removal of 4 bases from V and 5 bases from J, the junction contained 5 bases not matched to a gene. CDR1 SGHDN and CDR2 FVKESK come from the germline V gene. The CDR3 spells CASSPQTGDNEQFF. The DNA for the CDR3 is TGTGCCAGCAGCCCCCAAACAGGGGACAATGAGCAGTTCTTC.

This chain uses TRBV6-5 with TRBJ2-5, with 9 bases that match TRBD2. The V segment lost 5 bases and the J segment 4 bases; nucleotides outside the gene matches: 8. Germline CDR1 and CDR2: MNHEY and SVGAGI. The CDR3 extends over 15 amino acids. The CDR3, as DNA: TGTGCCAGCAGTCGGGGAGCGGGGGGTCTAGAGACCCAGTACTTC. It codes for CASSRGAGGLETQYF.

The CDR3 sequence is CASSPGLAGYNEQFF. The CDR3 coding sequence is TGTGCCAGCTCACCGGGACTAGCGGGGTACAATGAGCAGTTCTTC. The chain couples TRBV18 to TRBJ2-1, with 13 bases aligning to TRBD2. The CDR3 runs to 15 residues. V lost 3 bases and J lost 4; bases outside the gene matches: 0. Germline CDR1 reads KGHSH; CDR2 reads LQKENI.

CDR3 nucleotides: TGTGCCAGTAGTATTGTGGGAAAGGGGGCGGTAAAACTGTTTTTT. Its protein product is CASSIVGKGAVKLFF. The rearrangement links TRBV19 to TRBJ1-4, with 7 positions matching TRBD1. In germline, CDR1 is LNHDA, CDR2 SQIVND (reference sequence). CDR3 length: 15 residues. J was trimmed by 10 bases and V by 3 bases; bases with no gene match: 11.

DNA of the CDR3: TGTGCCAGTAGTATGCCGGGACAGGGTATTTACAATGAGCAGTTCTTC. Translating gives CASSMPGQGIYNEQFF. The chain is built from TRBV19 and TRBJ2-1, with 9 bases aligning to TRBD1. J gave up 4 bases and V 3 bases, and 7 bases lay outside the gene matches. The CDR3 sequence is 16 residues long. In germline, CDR1 is LNHDA, CDR2 SQIVND (reference sequence).

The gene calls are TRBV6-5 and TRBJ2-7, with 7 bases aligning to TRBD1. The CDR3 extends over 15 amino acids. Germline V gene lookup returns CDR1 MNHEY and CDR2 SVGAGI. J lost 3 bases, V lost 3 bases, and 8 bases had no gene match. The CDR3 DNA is TGTGCCAGCAGTTATGGGACAGCGGATTTCTACGAGCAGTACTTC. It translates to CASSYGTADFYEQYF.

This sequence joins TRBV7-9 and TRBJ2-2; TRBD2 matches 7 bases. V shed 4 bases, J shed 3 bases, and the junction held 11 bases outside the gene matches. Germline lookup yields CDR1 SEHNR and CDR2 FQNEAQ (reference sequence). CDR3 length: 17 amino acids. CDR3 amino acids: CASSSKEWEGDTGELFF. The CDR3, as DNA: TGTGCCAGCAGCTCTAAGGAGTGGGAGGGAGACACCGGGGAGCTGTTTTTT.

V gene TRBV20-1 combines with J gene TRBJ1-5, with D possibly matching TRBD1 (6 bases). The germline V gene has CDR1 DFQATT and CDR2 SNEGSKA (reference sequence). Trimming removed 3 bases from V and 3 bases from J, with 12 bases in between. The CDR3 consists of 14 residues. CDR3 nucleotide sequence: TGCAGTGCTAGTTCGGGACACTTCAATCAGCCCCAGCATTTT. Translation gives CSASSGHFNQPQHF.

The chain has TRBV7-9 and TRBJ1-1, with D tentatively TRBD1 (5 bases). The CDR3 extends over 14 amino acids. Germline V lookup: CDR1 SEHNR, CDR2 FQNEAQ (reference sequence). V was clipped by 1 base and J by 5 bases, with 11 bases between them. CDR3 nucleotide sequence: TGTGCCAGCAGCTTAGTGTTGGGGGGGACTGAAGCTTTCTTT. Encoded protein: CASSLVLGGTEAFF.

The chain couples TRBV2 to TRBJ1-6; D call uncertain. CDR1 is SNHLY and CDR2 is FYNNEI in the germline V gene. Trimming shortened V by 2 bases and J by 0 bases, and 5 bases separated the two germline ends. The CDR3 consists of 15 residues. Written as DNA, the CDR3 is TGTGCCAGCAGTGAAATGAGCTCCTATAATTCACCCCTCCACTTT. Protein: CASSEMSSYNSPLHF.

CDR3 DNA: TGTGCCAGCAGCCTATCTTGGCCAGGATCCTCTGGAAACACCATATATTTT. It translates to CASSLSWPGSSGNTIYF. The V gene is TRBV11-2, the J gene TRBJ1-3; D not resolved. The V end was cut by 5 bases, the J end by 0 bases, with 17 bases between. The CDR3 is made up of 17 amino acids. Germline CDR1 is SGHAT and CDR2 is FQNNGV.

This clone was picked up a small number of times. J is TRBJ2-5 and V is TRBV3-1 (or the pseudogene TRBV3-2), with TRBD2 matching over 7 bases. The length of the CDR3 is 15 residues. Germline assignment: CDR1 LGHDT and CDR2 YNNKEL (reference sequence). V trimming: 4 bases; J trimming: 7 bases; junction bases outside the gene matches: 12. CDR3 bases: TGTGCCAGCAGCCCCTTCGGGCGGGGGTCCGGGACCCAGTACTTC. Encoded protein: CASSPFGRGSGTQYF.

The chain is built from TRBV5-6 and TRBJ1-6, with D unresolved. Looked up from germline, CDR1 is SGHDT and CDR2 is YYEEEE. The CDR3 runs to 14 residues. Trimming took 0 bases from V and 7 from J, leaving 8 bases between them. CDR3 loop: CASSLGRSNSPLHF. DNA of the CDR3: TGTGCCAGCAGCTTGGGACGGAGCAATTCACCCCTCCACTTT.

CDR3 DNA: TGTGCCAGCAGGGTCCCGGGACAGGGAGGGCAAAACATTCAGTACTTC. Translated, it gives CASRVPGQGGQNIQYF. This chain uses TRBV2 with TRBJ2-4; 9 bases are shared with TRBD1. The CDR3 consists of 16 residues. After removal of 6 bases from V and 5 bases from J, the junction contained 11 bases not matched to a gene. Germline values: CDR1 SNHLY, CDR2 FYNNEI.

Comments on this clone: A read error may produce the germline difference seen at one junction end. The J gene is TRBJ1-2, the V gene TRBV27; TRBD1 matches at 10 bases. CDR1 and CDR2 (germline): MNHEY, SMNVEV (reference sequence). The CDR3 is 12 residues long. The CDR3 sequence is CASSLRDRGLSW. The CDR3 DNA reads TGTGCCAGCAGTTTGCGGGACAGGGGCCTTTCATGG.

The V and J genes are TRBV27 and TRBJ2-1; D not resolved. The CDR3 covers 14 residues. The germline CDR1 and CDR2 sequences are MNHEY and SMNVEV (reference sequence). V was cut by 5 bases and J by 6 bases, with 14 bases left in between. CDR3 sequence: CASSPLSQANEQFF. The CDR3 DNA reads TGTGCCAGCAGTCCATTATCTCAAGCCAATGAGCAGTTCTTC.